This T cell receptor beta chain was sequenced during a study of tumor T cells in aggressive B-cell lymphoma (dated by TCRdb to about 2017). CDR1 and CDR2 were assigned from the germline V gene as KGHSH and LQKENI. The CDR3 goes from the cysteine to the phenylalanine over 16 residues. Only the CDR3 part of the read is kept: 48 bases, read in frame from the first base. Trimming leaves V shorter by 9 bases and J shorter by 7 bases, with the junction holding 17 bases beyond the gene matches. The library was built by means of the immunoSEQ multiplex PCR assay. Entries here come from immuneACCESS through TCRdb and include only in-frame sequences with V and J called. Some clones fail to appear in such tables; in the studies checked, an unresolved V gene covers under half of the shortfall, and the cause of the remainder is unknown. The sample table records about 2,000 clones; about 88% of these occur just once. The leading ten clones occupy under 12% of the sample.

For this clone: The antigen it recognizes is unknown. No much larger clonotype is one base removed from it; base qualities were not supplied. Different DNA sequences within this sample yield the same CDR3.

Sequencing was performed on tumor tissue. The TCR originated in an adult with diffuse large B cell lymphoma. This chain joins TRBV18 to TRBJ2-1; 8 nucleotides in the junction match TRBD2. The CDR3 region reads CASSSRLSGDRNEQFF. The DNA sequence is as follows: TGTGCCAGTTCATCTCGACTTAGCGGGGATAGAAATGAGCAGTTCTTC. With all but the CDR3 taken from the reference TRBV18 and TRBJ2-1 genes, the full variable domain is: NAGVMQNPRHLVRRRGQEARLRCSPMKGHSHVYWYRQLPEEGLKFMVYLQKENIIDESGMPKERFSAEFPKEGPSILRIQQVVRGDSAAYFCASSSRLSGDRNEQFFGPGTRLTVL.